This TCR beta chain was documented in a study of blood T cell repertoires in COVID-19. In the study overall: Samples taken during acute and convalescent COVID-19 were collected in the United States, Italy and Spain.

Trimming removed 3 bases from V and 3 bases from J, with 12 bases in between. The CDR3 is 15 residues long. The V gene's germline CDR1 is SGHDN and CDR2 FVKESK. Authors' analysis steps: Scientists estimated how many nucleated cells there were by amplifying reference gene primers. Profiled with immunoSEQ multiplex PCR; TCRdb holds only in-frame clones, not every one. The V and J calls and clone size are taken from that table; D and trimming were inferred from the DNA. Of 300,000 or so clones in the sample, about 90% were seen once. Those who participated ranged in age from roughly 18 to 90 years and resided in 20 to 25 US areas.

The sample comprised PBMCs or T cells enriched from blood (not recorded which). This receptor was obtained from a woman aged 25 to 45 who had recovered from COVID-19. This chain uses TRBV14 with TRBJ2-1; D is perhaps TRBD1 (5 bases). The CDR3 spells CASSQGQGRYNEQFF. The CDR3 DNA reads as TGTGCCAGCAGCCAGGGGCAGGGCCGCTACAATGAGCAGTTCTTC.